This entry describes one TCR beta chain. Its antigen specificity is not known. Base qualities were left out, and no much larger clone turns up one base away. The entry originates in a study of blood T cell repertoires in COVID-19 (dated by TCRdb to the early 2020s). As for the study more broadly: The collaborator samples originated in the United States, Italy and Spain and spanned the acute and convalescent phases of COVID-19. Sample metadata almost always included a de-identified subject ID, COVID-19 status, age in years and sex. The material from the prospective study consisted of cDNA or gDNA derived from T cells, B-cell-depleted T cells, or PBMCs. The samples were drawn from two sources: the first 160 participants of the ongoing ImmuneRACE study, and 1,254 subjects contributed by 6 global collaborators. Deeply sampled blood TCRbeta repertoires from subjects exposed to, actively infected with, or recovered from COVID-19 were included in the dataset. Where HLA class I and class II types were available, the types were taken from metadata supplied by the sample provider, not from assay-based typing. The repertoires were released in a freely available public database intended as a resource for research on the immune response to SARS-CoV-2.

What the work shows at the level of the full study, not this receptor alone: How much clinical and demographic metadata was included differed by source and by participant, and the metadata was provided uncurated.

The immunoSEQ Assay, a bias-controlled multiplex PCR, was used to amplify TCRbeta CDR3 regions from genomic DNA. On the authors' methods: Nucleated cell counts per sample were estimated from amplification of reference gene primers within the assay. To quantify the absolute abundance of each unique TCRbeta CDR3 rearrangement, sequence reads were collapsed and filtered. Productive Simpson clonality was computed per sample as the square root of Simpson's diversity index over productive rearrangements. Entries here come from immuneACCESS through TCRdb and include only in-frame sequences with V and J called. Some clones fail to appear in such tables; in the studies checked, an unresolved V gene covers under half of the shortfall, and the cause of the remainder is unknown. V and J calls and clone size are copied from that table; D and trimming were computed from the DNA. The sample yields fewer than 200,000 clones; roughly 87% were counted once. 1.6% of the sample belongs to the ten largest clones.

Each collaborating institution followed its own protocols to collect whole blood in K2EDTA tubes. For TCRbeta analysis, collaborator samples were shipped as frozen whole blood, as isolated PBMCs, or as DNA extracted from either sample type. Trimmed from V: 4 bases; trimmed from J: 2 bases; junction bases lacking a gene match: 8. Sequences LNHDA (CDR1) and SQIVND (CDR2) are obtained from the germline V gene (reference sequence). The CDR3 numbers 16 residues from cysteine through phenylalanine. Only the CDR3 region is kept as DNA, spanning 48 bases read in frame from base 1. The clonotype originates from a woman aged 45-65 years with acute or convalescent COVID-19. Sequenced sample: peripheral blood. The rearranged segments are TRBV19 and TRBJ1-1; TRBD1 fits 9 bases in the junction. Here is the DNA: TGTGCCAGTAGTACGAGGACAGGGGCCACCAACACTGAAGCTTTCTTT. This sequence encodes CASSTRTGATNTEAFF.